These 21 T cell receptor beta chains share one sample of origin, sequenced in a study of blood T cell repertoires in COVID-19 (dated by TCRdb to between 2020 and 2021). Preparation of the library involved the immunoSEQ multiplex PCR assay. TCRdb re-hosts the immuneACCESS table, in-frame sequences only. Its copies lack some clones; in the studies checked, an unresolved V gene accounts for under half of them, and the cause for the rest is not known. Recorded for this sample are around 200,000 clones; 88% of them occurred a single time. The leading ten clones occupy 1.5% to 2% of the sample. Sequences were obtained from peripheral blood. The receptor source for this set is a man younger than 30 with active or convalescent COVID-19.

The CDR3 protein is CASRSGINILNEQFF. The CDR3 DNA is TGTGCCAGCAGAAGCGGAATAAATATACTTAATGAGCAGTTCTTC. The V and J genes are TRBV7-2 and TRBJ2-1, with a possible D match to TRBD2 (5 bases). The CDR3 sequence is 15 residues long. Germline V gene sequence: CDR1 SGHTA, CDR2 FQGNSA. Trimming left V 6 bases short and J 7 bases short, with 19 bases between.

Only one count was recorded for this clone. The chain joins TRBV4-2 to TRBJ2-2; 9 bases match TRBD2. The CDR3 sequence is 16 residues long. V shed 0 bases, J shed 6 bases, and the junction held 5 bases outside the gene matches. Germline values: CDR1 LGHNA, CDR2 YNFKEQ. CDR3 sequence (DNA): TGTGCCAGCAGCCAAGATGCGGGAGGGGGGGCCGGGGAGCTGTTTTTT. Its translation is CASSQDAGGGAGELFF.

The chain recombines TRBV10-3 with TRBJ2-7, with D possibly matching TRBD1 (5 bases). Germline V lookup: CDR1 ENHRY, CDR2 SYGVKD. There are 15 residues in the CDR3. V lost 2 bases, J lost 2 bases, and 13 bases lay in between. The CDR3 DNA reads TGTGCCATCAGTGAGGGGGCAGGACAAACCTACGAGCAGTACTTC. Protein sequence: CAISEGAGQTYEQYF.

The chain has TRBV29-1 and TRBJ2-1, with 9 bases that match TRBD2. Germline V gives CDR1 SQVTM, CDR2 ANQGSEA. The V segment lost 7 bases and the J segment 0 bases; nucleotides outside the gene matches: 13. CDR3 length equals 17 residues. The CDR3 region has the DNA TGCAGCGCCGAAGAACTAGCGGGCCGGAGCTCCTACAATGAGCAGTTCTTC. As protein: CSAEELAGRSSYNEQFF.

V gene TRBV2 combines with J gene TRBJ1-5; D may be TRBD1 (5 bases). The CDR3 sequence is 13 residues long. The V gene's germline CDR1 is SNHLY and CDR2 FYNNEI. Trimming stripped 2 bases from V and 4 bases from J, with 6 bases between. Here the CDR3 reads CASSEQGNQPQHF. The CDR3 DNA reads as TGTGCCAGCAGTGAACAGGGAAATCAGCCCCAGCATTTT.

The J gene is TRBJ2-5, the V gene TRBV4-3; TRBD2 matches at 7 bases. The germline gives CDR1 LGHNA, CDR2 YSLEER. There are 15 residues in the CDR3. The trim removed 4 bases at V and 2 bases at J, leaving 7 bases unmatched. Here the CDR3 reads CASSPRGGLQETQYF. The CDR3 DNA is TGCGCCAGCAGCCCCCGGGGAGGGTTACAAGAGACCCAGTACTTC.

The chain couples TRBV7-3 to TRBJ2-1; 10 nucleotides agree with TRBD2. CDR3 length: 16 residues. Germline lookup yields CDR1 SGHTA and CDR2 FQGTGA. The trim removed 5 bases at V and 8 bases at J, leaving 12 bases unmatched. The CDR3 nucleotides are TGTGCCAGCAGCCTAGTTAGCGGGGGGCCCCAGGATGAGCAGTTCTTC. Its translation is CASSLVSGGPQDEQFF. The full variable domain, rest sourced from reference TRBV7-3 and TRBJ2-1, is GAGVSQTPSNKVTEKGKYVELRCDPISGHTALYWYRQSLGQGPEFLIYFQGTGAADDSGLPNDRFFAVRPEGSVSTLKIQRTERGDSAVYLCASSLVSGGPQDEQFFGPGTRLTVL.

V usage is TRBV29-1 and J usage is TRBJ2-1, with 10 bases matching TRBD2. Germline lookup yields CDR1 SQVTM and CDR2 ANQGSEA. This CDR3 contains 13 residues. Losses at the gene ends were 3 bases for V and 7 bases for J; bases not matched to a gene: 3. In nucleotides, the CDR3 is TGCAGCGTTGAGCCTAGCGGGGGTAATGAGCAGTTCTTC. This gives the protein CSVEPSGGNEQFF.

In this sample, this clone turned up a few times. This chain joins TRBV10-1 and TRBJ2-2; D unclear. With 2 bases removed from V and 6 bases from J, the gap between germline ends came to 13 bases. The CDR3 is 15 residues long. Germline CDR1 reads WNHNN; CDR2 reads SYGVQD (reference sequence). CDR3 region: CASSEMIGGAGELFF. DNA of the CDR3: TGCGCCAGCAGTGAGATGATTGGCGGTGCCGGGGAGCTGTTTTTT.

This chain joins TRBV19 and TRBJ2-5; the match to TRBD1 covers 7 bases. This CDR3 has 15 residues. Germline V gene data show CDR1 as LNHDA and CDR2 as SQIVND (reference sequence). The V and J ends lost 5 bases and 1 base, in that order; junction bases with no gene match: 7. The CDR3 DNA is TGTGCCAGTAGTGGAAGGGGACAGAGCCAAGAGACCCAGTACTTC. Its translation is CASSGRGQSQETQYF. Complete variable domain (other parts from reference TRBV19 and TRBJ2-5): DGGITQSPKYLFRKEGQNVTLSCEQNLNHDAMYWYRQDPGQGLRLIYYSQIVNDFQKGDIAEGYSVSREKKESFPLTVTSAQKNPTAFYLCASSGRGQSQETQYFGPGTRLLVL.

Only a few counts were recorded for this clone. The chain carries TRBV7-2 and TRBJ1-2; the match to TRBD1 covers 8 bases. The J segment lost 5 bases and the V segment lost 5 bases, leaving 10 bases of the junction unmatched. The CDR3 consists of 15 residues. Per the germline V gene, CDR1 is SGHTA and CDR2 is FQGNSA. The CDR3 region is CASSPRTGRTYGYTF. The CDR3 DNA reads TGTGCCAGCAGCCCCCGGACAGGGCGCACTTATGGCTACACCTTC.

This chain connects TRBV7-2 to TRBJ1-2, with D possibly being TRBD1 (6 bases). Deletions cut 5 bases from V and 3 bases from J, with 10 bases between. Germline assignment: CDR1 SGHTA and CDR2 FQGNSA. The CDR3 is 13 residues long. The CDR3 DNA reads as TGTGCCAGCAGCGCGGACAGTTACTATGGCTACACCTTC. Its protein is CASSADSYYGYTF.

The chain links TRBV5-1 to TRBJ2-1; 12 bases are shared with TRBD2. J was trimmed by 6 bases and V by 0 bases; bases with no gene match: 4. The CDR3 is made up of 16 amino acids. Germline CDR1 SGHRS, CDR2 YFSETQ. CDR3 DNA sequence: TGCGCCAGCAGCTTGGTGGCTAGCGGGGGGGCCAATGAGCAGTTCTTC. This gives the protein CASSLVASGGANEQFF.

The chain employs TRBV3-1 (or the pseudogene TRBV3-2) and TRBJ2-1; 10 nucleotides align to TRBD1. The germline CDR1 and CDR2 sequences are LGHDT and YNNKEL (reference sequence). This CDR3 contains 16 residues. With V trimmed by 4 bases and J by 6 bases, 9 bases remained unmatched. The CDR3: CASSLAGTGALNEQFF. In nucleotides, the CDR3 is TGTGCCAGCAGCCTGGCCGGGACAGGGGCTCTCAATGAGCAGTTCTTC.

The rearrangement uses TRBV3-1 (or the pseudogene TRBV3-2) and TRBJ2-2; D unresolved. Looked up from germline, CDR1 is LGHDT and CDR2 is YNNKEL (reference sequence). The CDR3 consists of 13 residues. V dropped 0 bases and J dropped 7 bases, with 6 bases sitting between them. CDR3 nucleotides: TGTGCCAGCAGCCAAGATCCTAGCGGGGAGCTGTTTTTT. Its translation: CASSQDPSGELFF.

J is TRBJ2-3 and V is TRBV16, with 7 nucleotides matching TRBD2. Losses at the gene ends were 2 bases for V and 2 bases for J; bases not matched to a gene: 4. Germline V gene data show CDR1 as KGHSY and CDR2 as FQNENV. The CDR3 runs 15 residues. The CDR3 DNA sequence: TGTGCCAGCAGCCAACGGGGAGGGTTCACAGATACGCAGTATTTT. This sequence encodes CASSQRGGFTDTQYF.

The chain recombines TRBV19 with TRBJ1-1; TRBD1 might be the D (5 bases). The length of the CDR3 is 12 residues. Germline CDR1 is LNHDA and CDR2 is SQIVND (reference sequence). Trimming cost V 4 bases and J 11 bases, with 14 bases left between them. Here the CDR3 reads CASSKETGKAFF. The CDR3 DNA follows: TGTGCCAGTAGTAAGGAAACAGGAAAGGCTTTCTTT.

The J gene is TRBJ1-6, the V gene TRBV11-2; D remains ambiguous. The V gene lost 4 bases and the J gene lost 7 bases, with 5 bases spanning the gap. The V gene's germline CDR1 is SGHAT and CDR2 FQNNGV. This CDR3 spans 12 amino acids. For the CDR3, the DNA is TGTGCCAGCAGCTCTCCGAATTCACCCCTCCACTTT. It yields the protein CASSSPNSPLHF.

This chain connects TRBV7-2 to TRBJ1-2, with 8 nucleotides matching TRBD1. The length of the CDR3 is 13 residues. Germline trimming cut 5 bases from V and 4 bases from J; bases unmatched to any gene: 3. Germline CDR1 SGHTA, CDR2 FQGNSA. CDR3 residues: CASSNRGSYGYTF. CDR3 in DNA: TGTGCCAGCAGCAACAGGGGGTCCTATGGCTACACCTTC.

Only a few counts were recorded for this clone. Being one base from a much bigger clone, this may be a read error. The sample has other DNA sequences that encode this CDR3 too. V and J are TRBV5-4 and TRBJ1-1; 7 bases match TRBD1. The CDR3 loop spans 13 amino acids. Looked up from germline, CDR1 is SGHNT and CDR2 is YYREEE (reference sequence). The V gene end was trimmed by 1 base and the J gene end by 5 bases; junction bases not matched to a gene: 2. CDR3 sequence (DNA): TGTGCCAGCAGCTTGAGGGGGCGGACTGAAGCTTTCTTT. This translates into CASSLRGRTEAFF.

This clone was picked up a small number of times. The rearrangement joins TRBV28 to TRBJ2-7; 9 bases align to TRBD1. The CDR3 has 15 amino acids. The V segment lost 7 bases and the J segment 5 bases; nucleotides outside the gene matches: 12. From germline, CDR1 is MDHEN and CDR2 SYDVKM. CDR3 region: CASIAHRGRGHEQYF. DNA of the CDR3: TGTGCCAGCATAGCCCACAGGGGGCGAGGCCACGAGCAGTACTTC. The variable domain in full, with the rest retrieved from reference TRBV28 and TRBJ2-7, is DVKVTQSSRYLVKRTGEKVFLECVQDMDHENMFWYRQDPGLGLRLIYFSYDVKMKEKGDIPEGYSVSREKKERFSLILESASTNQTSMYLCASIAHRGRGHEQYFGPGTRLTVT.